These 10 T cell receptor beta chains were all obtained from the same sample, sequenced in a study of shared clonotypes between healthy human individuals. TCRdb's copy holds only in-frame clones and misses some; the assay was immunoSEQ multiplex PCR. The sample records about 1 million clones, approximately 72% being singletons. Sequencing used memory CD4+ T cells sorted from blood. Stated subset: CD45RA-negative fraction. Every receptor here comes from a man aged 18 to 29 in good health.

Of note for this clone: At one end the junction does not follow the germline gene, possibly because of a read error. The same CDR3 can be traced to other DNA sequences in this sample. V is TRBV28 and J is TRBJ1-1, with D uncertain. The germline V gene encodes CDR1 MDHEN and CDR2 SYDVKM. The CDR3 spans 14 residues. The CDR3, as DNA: TGTGCCAGCAGTTTAGCACTTTTGAACACTGAGGCTTTCTTT. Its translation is CASSLALLNTEAFF. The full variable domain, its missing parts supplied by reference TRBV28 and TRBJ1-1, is DVKVTQSSRYLVKRTGEKVFLECVQDMDHENMFWYRQDPGLGLRLIYFSYDVKMKEKGDIPEGYSVSREKKERFSLILESASTNQTSMYLCASSLALLNTEAFFGQGTRLTVV.

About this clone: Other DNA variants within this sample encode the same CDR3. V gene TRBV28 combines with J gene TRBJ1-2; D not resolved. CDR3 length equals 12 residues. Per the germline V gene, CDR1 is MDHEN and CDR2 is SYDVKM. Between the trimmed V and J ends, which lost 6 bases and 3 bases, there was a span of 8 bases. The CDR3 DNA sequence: TGTGCCAGCAGCCCAGGTGACTATGGCTACACCTTC. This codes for CASSPGDYGYTF.

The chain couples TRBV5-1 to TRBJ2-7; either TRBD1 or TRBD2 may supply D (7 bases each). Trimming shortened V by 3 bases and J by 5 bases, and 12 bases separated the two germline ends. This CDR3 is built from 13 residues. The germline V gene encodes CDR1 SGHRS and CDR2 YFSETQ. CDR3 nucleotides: TGCGCCAGCAGCTCAGGGGGGGCAAACGAGCAGTACTTC. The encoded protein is CASSSGGANEQYF. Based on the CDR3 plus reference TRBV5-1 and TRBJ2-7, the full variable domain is KAGVTQTPRYLIKTRGQQVTLSCSPISGHRSVSWYQQTPGQGLQFLFEYFSETQRNKGNFPGRFSGRQFSNSRSEMNVSTLELGDSALYLCASSSGGANEQYFGPGTRLTVT.

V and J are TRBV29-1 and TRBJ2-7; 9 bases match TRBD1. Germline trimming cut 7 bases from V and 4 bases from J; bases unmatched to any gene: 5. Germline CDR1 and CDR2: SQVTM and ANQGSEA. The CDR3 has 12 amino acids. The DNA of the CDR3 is TGCAGCGGGGGGACAGGGTGGTACGAGCAGTACTTC. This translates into CSGGTGWYEQYF.

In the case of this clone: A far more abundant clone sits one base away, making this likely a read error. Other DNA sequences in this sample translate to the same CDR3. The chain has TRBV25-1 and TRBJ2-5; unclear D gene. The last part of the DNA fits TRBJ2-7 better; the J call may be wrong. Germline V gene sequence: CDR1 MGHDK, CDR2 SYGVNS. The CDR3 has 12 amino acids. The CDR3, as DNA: TGTGCCAGCAGTGAATCGAGTTACGAGCAGTACTTC. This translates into CASSESSYEQYF.

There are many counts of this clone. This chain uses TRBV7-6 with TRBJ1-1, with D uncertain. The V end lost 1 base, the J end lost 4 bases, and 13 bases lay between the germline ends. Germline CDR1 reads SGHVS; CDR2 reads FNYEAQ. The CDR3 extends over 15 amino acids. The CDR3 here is CASSLGGGRSTEAFF. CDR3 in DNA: TGTGCCAGCAGCTTAGGGGGAGGCAGGTCCACTGAAGCTTTCTTT.

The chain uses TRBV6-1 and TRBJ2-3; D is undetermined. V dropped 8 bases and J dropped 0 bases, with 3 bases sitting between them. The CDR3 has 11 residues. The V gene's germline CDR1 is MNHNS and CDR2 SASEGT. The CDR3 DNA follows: TGTGCCAGCCTTAGCACAGATACGCAGTATTTT. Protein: CASLSTDTQYF.

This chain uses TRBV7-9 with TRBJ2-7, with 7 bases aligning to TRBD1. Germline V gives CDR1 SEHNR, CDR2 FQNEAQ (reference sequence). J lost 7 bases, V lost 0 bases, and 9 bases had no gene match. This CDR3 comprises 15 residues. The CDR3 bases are TGTGCCAGCAGCTTAGCGGTACAGGGGTTTGGAGAGCAGTACTTC. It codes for CASSLAVQGFGEQYF.

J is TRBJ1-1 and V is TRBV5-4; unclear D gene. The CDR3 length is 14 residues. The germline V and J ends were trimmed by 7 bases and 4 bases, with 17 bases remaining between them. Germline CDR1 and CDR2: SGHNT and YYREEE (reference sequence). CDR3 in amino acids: CASLPGGRPTEAFF. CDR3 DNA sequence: TGTGCCAGCCTCCCCGGAGGTAGGCCCACTGAAGCTTTCTTT.

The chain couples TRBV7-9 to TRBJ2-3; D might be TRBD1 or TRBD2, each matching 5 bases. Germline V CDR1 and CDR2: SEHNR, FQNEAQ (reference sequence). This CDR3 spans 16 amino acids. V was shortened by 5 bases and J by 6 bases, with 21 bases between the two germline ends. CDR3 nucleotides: TGTGCCAGCAGCCGGGCCCGATGGGGGAATCAGGATACGCAGTATTTT. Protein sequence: CASSRARWGNQDTQYF.